Listed below are T cell receptor beta chains from one sample, sequenced in a study of cytomegalovirus exposure and HLA in healthy donors. The method was immunoSEQ multiplex PCR; TCRdb's version includes in-frame clones alone and lacks a portion of them. The sample includes 100,000 to 150,000 clones, roughly a tenth seen only once; the top ten take 4% to 5%. The specimen sequenced was PBMCs. The source of these receptors is a woman aged 18 to 35 in good health and CMV-seropositive. Each CDR3 is given with its conserved first and last residue. Fields, in order: clone size, J gene, V gene, D gene, CDR3 protein, CDR3 DNA. A D gene is named only where the DNA matches it firmly. Rows may omit the clone size; those that give it use once, few, many or a size class.

abundance: few
j_gene: TRBJ2-2
v_gene: TRBV7-2
d_gene: TRBD2
CDR3aa: CASSETSGGFAGELFF
CDR3nt: TGTGCCAGCAGCGAGACTAGCGGAGGTTTCGCCGGGGAGCTGTTTTTT

abundance: few
j_gene: TRBJ1-4
v_gene: TRBV28
d_gene: -
CDR3aa: CASSLGAKGEKLFF
CDR3nt: TGTGCCAGCAGTTTAGGGGCTAAGGGCGAAAAACTGTTTTTT

abundance: -
j_gene: TRBJ1-6
v_gene: TRBV30
d_gene: TRBD1
CDR3aa: CAWNTGVNSPLHF
CDR3nt: TGTGCCTGGAACACAGGGGTTAATTCACCCCTCCACTTT

abundance: -
j_gene: TRBJ1-1
v_gene: TRBV7-3
d_gene: TRBD1
CDR3aa: CASSLSTGGEAFF
CDR3nt: TGTGCCAGCAGCCTATCTACAGGGGGTGAAGCTTTCTTT

abundance: -
j_gene: TRBJ2-3
v_gene: TRBV6-6
d_gene: -
CDR3aa: CASSPWDLSSTDTQYF
CDR3nt: TGTGCCAGCAGTCCCTGGGACTTATCTAGCACAGATACGCAGTATTTT

abundance: few
j_gene: TRBJ2-7
v_gene: TRBV7-6
d_gene: TRBD2
CDR3aa: CASSQTSGPYEQYF
CDR3nt: TGTGCCAGCAGCCAAACTAGCGGCCCCTACGAGCAGTACTTC

abundance: few
j_gene: TRBJ2-3
v_gene: TRBV5-6
d_gene: -
CDR3aa: CASSLDDWAQYF
CDR3nt: TGTGCCAGCAGCTTGGACGACTGGGCGCAGTATTTT

abundance: -
j_gene: TRBJ1-1
v_gene: TRBV30
d_gene: TRBD1
CDR3aa: CAWGTVNTEAFF
CDR3nt: TGTGCCTGGGGGACAGTGAACACTGAAGCTTTCTTT

abundance: -
j_gene: TRBJ1-2
v_gene: TRBV28
d_gene: TRBD1
CDR3aa: CASSFPRTGELTNYGYTF
CDR3nt: TGTGCCAGCAGTTTCCCCCGGACAGGGGAATTAACTAACTATGGCTACACCTTC

abundance: -
j_gene: TRBJ1-2
v_gene: TRBV19
d_gene: TRBD1
CDR3aa: CASSGQGASNYGYTF
CDR3nt: TGTGCCAGTTCAGGACAGGGGGCATCAAACTATGGCTACACCTTC

abundance: -
j_gene: TRBJ2-2
v_gene: TRBV7-2
d_gene: TRBD1
CDR3aa: CASSLGGGPTGELFF
CDR3nt: TGTGCCAGCAGCTTAGGAGGGGGCCCAACCGGGGAGCTGTTTTTT

abundance: once
j_gene: TRBJ2-3
v_gene: TRBV18
d_gene: TRBD1
CDR3aa: CASSPRTGVSTDTQYF
CDR3nt: TGTGCCAGCTCACCGCGGACAGGGGTGTCCACAGATACGCAGTATTTT

abundance: few
j_gene: TRBJ2-3
v_gene: TRBV4-2
d_gene: -
CDR3aa: CASSQDQGGGSDTQYF
CDR3nt: TGTGCCAGCAGCCAAGATCAGGGTGGGGGGTCAGATACGCAGTATTTT

abundance: few
j_gene: TRBJ1-2
v_gene: TRBV5-1
d_gene: -
CDR3aa: CASSFNRESDGYTF
CDR3nt: TGCGCCAGCAGCTTTAACAGGGAGAGCGATGGCTACACCTTC

abundance: -
j_gene: TRBJ2-3
v_gene: TRBV7-9
d_gene: TRBD1
CDR3aa: CASSGGQGTDTQYF
CDR3nt: TGTGCCAGCAGTGGGGGACAGGGCACAGATACGCAGTATTTT

abundance: -
j_gene: TRBJ2-6
v_gene: TRBV5-1
d_gene: -
CDR3aa: CASSSLQGSGANVLTF
CDR3nt: TGCGCCAGCAGCTCCCTACAGGGCTCTGGGGCCAACGTCCTGACTTTC

abundance: few
j_gene: TRBJ2-2
v_gene: TRBV9
d_gene: -
CDR3aa: CASSVGQNTGELFF
CDR3nt: TGTGCCAGCAGCGTAGGACAGAACACCGGGGAGCTGTTTTTT

abundance: -
j_gene: TRBJ2-1
v_gene: TRBV19
d_gene: TRBD2
CDR3aa: CASSAGVGNEQFF
CDR3nt: TGTGCCAGTAGTGCGGGAGTGGGCAATGAGCAGTTCTTC

abundance: few
j_gene: TRBJ2-1
v_gene: TRBV5-1
d_gene: TRBD2
CDR3aa: CASSLVLAGYNEQFF
CDR3nt: TGCGCCAGCAGCTTGGTACTAGCGGGGTACAATGAGCAGTTCTTC

abundance: -
j_gene: TRBJ2-5
v_gene: TRBV2
d_gene: TRBD1
CDR3aa: CASRGGTGVIETQYF
CDR3nt: TGTGCCAGCAGGGGGGGGACAGGGGTAATTGAGACCCAGTACTTC

abundance: -
j_gene: TRBJ2-4
v_gene: TRBV5-1
d_gene: -
CDR3aa: CASSTDTQANIQYF
CDR3nt: TGCGCCAGCAGCACGGACACCCAAGCGAACATTCAGTACTTC

abundance: medium-sized
j_gene: TRBJ1-1
v_gene: TRBV29-1
d_gene: -
CDR3aa: CSVEIPRSYEAFF
CDR3nt: TGCAGCGTTGAGATTCCCCGGAGTTATGAAGCTTTCTTT

abundance: few
j_gene: TRBJ1-5
v_gene: TRBV19
d_gene: TRBD1
CDR3aa: CASSTRGQGGQPQHF
CDR3nt: TGTGCCAGTAGCACACGAGGACAGGGAGGCCAGCCCCAGCATTTT

abundance: few
j_gene: TRBJ2-3
v_gene: TRBV5-1
d_gene: TRBD1
CDR3aa: CASSSGQGAGADTQYF
CDR3nt: TGCGCCAGCAGCTCCGGACAGGGGGCAGGGGCAGATACGCAGTATTTT

abundance: -
j_gene: TRBJ2-1
v_gene: TRBV7-3
d_gene: TRBD1
CDR3aa: CASSPTRQGEAEQFF
CDR3nt: TGTGCCAGCAGCCCAACACGACAGGGAGAAGCTGAGCAGTTCTTC

abundance: few
j_gene: TRBJ2-1
v_gene: TRBV2
d_gene: -
CDR3aa: CASSEALQGLGDNEFF
CDR3nt: TGTGCCAGCAGTGAAGCGCTTCAGGGTTTGGGGGACAATGAGTTCTTC

abundance: -
j_gene: TRBJ2-3
v_gene: TRBV9
d_gene: -
CDR3aa: CASSVEGGTDTQYF
CDR3nt: TGTGCCAGCAGCGTAGAAGGGGGTACAGATACGCAGTATTTT

abundance: -
j_gene: TRBJ1-3
v_gene: TRBV6-6
d_gene: -
CDR3aa: CASLQGASGNTIYF
CDR3nt: TGTGCCAGTTTACAGGGTGCTTCTGGAAACACCATATATTTT

abundance: few
j_gene: TRBJ2-7
v_gene: TRBV6-5
d_gene: -
CDR3aa: CASSYLGGQAGEQYF
CDR3nt: TGTGCCAGCAGTTACCTCGGGGGGCAGGCAGGCGAGCAGTACTTC

abundance: -
j_gene: TRBJ1-4
v_gene: TRBV7-3
d_gene: -
CDR3aa: CASSPGPTNEKLFF
CDR3nt: TGTGCCAGCAGCCCTGGGCCAACTAATGAAAAACTGTTTTTT

abundance: -
j_gene: TRBJ1-1
v_gene: TRBV4-2
d_gene: -
CDR3aa: CASSQDYSNTEAFF
CDR3nt: TGTGCCAGCAGCCAAGATTATAGTAACACTGAAGCTTTCTTT

abundance: few
j_gene: TRBJ2-2
v_gene: TRBV12-2
d_gene: -
CDR3aa: CASRKLAGEAGELFF
CDR3nt: TGTGCAAGTCGCAAATTAGCGGGAGAAGCCGGGGAGCTGTTTTTT

abundance: -
j_gene: TRBJ2-3
v_gene: TRBV30
d_gene: -
CDR3aa: CAWRLLPDTQYF
CDR3nt: TGTGCCTGGAGACTCCTCCCCGATACGCAGTATTTT

abundance: -
j_gene: TRBJ2-7
v_gene: TRBV2
d_gene: TRBD2
CDR3aa: CASSFSGGSSYEQYF
CDR3nt: TGTGCCAGCAGTTTTAGCGGGGGGAGCTCCTACGAGCAGTACTTC

abundance: few
j_gene: TRBJ2-2
v_gene: TRBV28
d_gene: TRBD2
CDR3aa: CASSLTGGGRSRTGELFF
CDR3nt: TGTGCCAGCAGTCTTACCGGGGGGGGGAGGTCGCGCACCGGGGAGCTGTTTTTT

abundance: few
j_gene: TRBJ2-1
v_gene: TRBV5-4
d_gene: TRBD2
CDR3aa: CASSPQSPGLAGVNEQFF
CDR3nt: TGTGCCAGCAGCCCTCAGAGTCCGGGACTAGCGGGAGTCAATGAGCAGTTCTTC

abundance: -
j_gene: TRBJ2-7
v_gene: TRBV9
d_gene: TRBD2
CDR3aa: CASSPHAGVADEQYF
CDR3nt: TGTGCCAGCAGCCCCCATGCGGGAGTTGCCGACGAGCAGTACTTC

abundance: -
j_gene: TRBJ2-7
v_gene: TRBV28
d_gene: -
CDR3aa: CASSPPGEWTVSYEQYF
CDR3nt: TGTGCCAGCAGTCCCCCGGGGGAGTGGACTGTTTCCTACGAGCAGTACTTC

abundance: -
j_gene: TRBJ2-2
v_gene: TRBV19
d_gene: TRBD2
CDR3aa: CASSITSGRARGSGELFF
CDR3nt: TGTGCCAGTAGTATAACTAGCGGGAGGGCCCGAGGTTCCGGGGAGCTGTTTTTT

abundance: -
j_gene: TRBJ2-7
v_gene: TRBV19
d_gene: TRBD1
CDR3aa: CASSPRQGAYEQYF
CDR3nt: TGTGCCAGTAGTCCCAGACAGGGGGCCTACGAGCAGTACTTC

abundance: -
j_gene: TRBJ1-1
v_gene: TRBV29-1
d_gene: TRBD1
CDR3aa: CSARTGGKAFF
CDR3nt: TGCAGCGCTCGGACAGGCGGGAAAGCTTTCTTT

abundance: -
j_gene: TRBJ1-1
v_gene: TRBV12-5
d_gene: -
CDR3aa: CASGSPQGQNTEAFF
CDR3nt: TGTGCTAGTGGTTCTCCTCAGGGTCAGAACACTGAAGCTTTCTTT

abundance: few
j_gene: TRBJ2-3
v_gene: TRBV6-1
d_gene: TRBD1
CDR3aa: CASCQGTDTDTQYF
CDR3nt: TGTGCCTCCTGCCAGGGGACAGATACAGATACGCAGTATTTT

abundance: -
j_gene: TRBJ2-1
v_gene: TRBV5-4
d_gene: -
CDR3aa: CASGPPGTYNEQFF
CDR3nt: TGTGCCAGCGGTCCCCCGGGAACCTACAATGAGCAGTTCTTC

abundance: -
j_gene: TRBJ1-2
v_gene: TRBV5-4
d_gene: TRBD1
CDR3aa: CASSSPTGGQIYGYTF
CDR3nt: TGTGCCAGCAGCTCCCCCACCGGGGGACAGATCTATGGCTACACCTTC

abundance: many
j_gene: TRBJ2-5
v_gene: TRBV5-4
d_gene: TRBD2
CDR3aa: CASSVGTSTLGQYF
CDR3nt: TGTGCCAGCAGCGTCGGGACTAGCACGTTGGGCCAGTACTTC

abundance: few
j_gene: TRBJ2-1
v_gene: TRBV2
d_gene: TRBD2
CDR3aa: CASSALAGLGVNEQFF
CDR3nt: TGTGCCAGCAGTGCCCTAGCGGGTCTAGGGGTCAATGAGCAGTTCTTC

abundance: -
j_gene: TRBJ1-4
v_gene: TRBV25-1
d_gene: TRBD1
CDR3aa: CASADRVGEKLFF
CDR3nt: TGTGCCAGCGCGGACAGGGTCGGGGAAAAACTGTTTTTT

abundance: -
j_gene: TRBJ2-7
v_gene: TRBV6-1
d_gene: -
CDR3aa: CASPKQGLQYEQYF
CDR3nt: TGTGCCAGCCCGAAACAGGGCCTCCAATACGAGCAGTACTTC